Only a few counts were recorded for the clone carrying this TCR beta chain. Its antigen is unidentified. CDR3 length: 15 residues. CDR1 and CDR2 from the germline V gene are LGHNA and YNFKEQ. J lost 8 bases, V lost 4 bases, and 13 bases had no gene match. Time point: persistent/refractory GD, antithyroid drugs over 5 years with positive TRAb. PBMC RNA was the source of the TCR library. The data originate from a study of regulatory T cells in long-lasting Graves disease. Assembly of TCR beta libraries relied on iRepertoire HTBI primers together with Arm-PCR of CDR3 regions. TCRdb reanalysed the multiplex PCR reads using MiXCR and keeps one entry per CDR3 protein. The sample lists roughly 300,000 distinct CDR3 sequences, roughly 21% occurring once. Whole-study findings and limits: Persistent disease showed a preference for TRBV28, TRBJ1-2 and TRBJ2-5. Lower TCR diversity was seen in persistent Graves' patients than in newly diagnosed ones.

The sample consisted of peripheral blood mononuclear cells (PBMCs), taken when the disease was refractory, from a patient treated with antithyroid drugs. The sequence was obtained from a female donor with Graves disease. The chain couples TRBV4-2 to TRBJ1-2, with TRBD1 matching 7 bases. CDR3 bases: TGTGCCAGCAGCCGAGAGGGGACAGCAACCGGGGGCTACACCTTC. Translated: CASSREGTATGGYTF.